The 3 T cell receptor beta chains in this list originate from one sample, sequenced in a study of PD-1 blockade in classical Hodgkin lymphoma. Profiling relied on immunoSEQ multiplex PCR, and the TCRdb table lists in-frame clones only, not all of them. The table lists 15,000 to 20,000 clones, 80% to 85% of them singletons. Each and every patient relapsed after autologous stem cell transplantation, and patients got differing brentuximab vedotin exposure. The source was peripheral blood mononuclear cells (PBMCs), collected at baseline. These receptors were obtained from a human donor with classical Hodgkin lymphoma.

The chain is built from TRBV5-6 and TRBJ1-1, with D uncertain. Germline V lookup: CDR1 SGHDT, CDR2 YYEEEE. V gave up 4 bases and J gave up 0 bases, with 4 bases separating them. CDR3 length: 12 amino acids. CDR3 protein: CASSLMNTEAFF. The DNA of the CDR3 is TGTGCCAGCAGCCTAATGAACACTGAAGCTTTCTTT.

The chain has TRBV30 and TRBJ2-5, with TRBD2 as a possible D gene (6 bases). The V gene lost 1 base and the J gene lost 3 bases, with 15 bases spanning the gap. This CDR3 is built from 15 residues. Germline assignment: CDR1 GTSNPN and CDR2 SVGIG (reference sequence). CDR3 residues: CAWSGPSRGKETQYF. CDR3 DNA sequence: TGTGCCTGGAGTGGACCCTCGCGGGGAAAAGAGACCCAGTACTTC.

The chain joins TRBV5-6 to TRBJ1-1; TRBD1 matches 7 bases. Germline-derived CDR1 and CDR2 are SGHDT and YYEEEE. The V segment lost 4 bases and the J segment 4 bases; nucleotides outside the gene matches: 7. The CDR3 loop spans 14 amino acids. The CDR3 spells CASSTMTGSTEAFF. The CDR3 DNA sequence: TGTGCCAGCAGCACTATGACAGGGAGCACTGAAGCTTTCTTT.